This T cell receptor (beta chain) was recovered during a study of CD8+CD57+ T cells in acquired aplastic anemia. Study-level information: Sorting CD4+ and CD8+ cells gave DNA averaging roughly 3.2 ug.

Notes on this clonotype: Its antigen is undetermined.

Whole-study results and caveats: The study identified twenty-nine CD8+ CDR3 sequences shared by patients and controls. Any difference that existed in CD8+ Simpson's diversity between patients and controls was not significant.

CDR3 and TCR beta VDJ profiling relied on a genomic DNA template. TCRdb ran MiXCR on the reads and lists one entry per CDR3 protein. The sample carries under 200,000 distinct CDR3 sequences, about 64% recorded once. Sample: sorted CD4+, CD8+, or CD8+CD57+ T cells (not recorded which) from PBMCs. The receptor comes from a human donor with severe aplastic anemia or a healthy control (not recorded which).

CDR3 nucleotide sequence: TGCGCCAGCAGCACGGGGGGGCCGAGCACCGGGGAGCTGTTTTTT. Its protein is CASSTGGPSTGELFF. This rearrangement joins TRBV5-1 to TRBJ2-2; TRBD2 matches at 8 bases. V shed 4 bases and J 4 bases; nucleotides not matched to a gene: 6. Germline assignment: CDR1 SGHRS and CDR2 YFSETQ. This CDR3 is built from 15 residues.